This TCR beta chain was identified during a study of T cell repertoires in cytomegalovirus infection. CDR3 length: 15 residues. The V segment lost 3 bases and the J segment 7 bases; nucleotides outside the gene matches: 9. CDR1 is LNHDA and CDR2 is SQIVND in the germline V gene (reference sequence). In TCRdb, the reads were re-called with MiXCR into one record per CDR3 protein. The sample has some 700,000 distinct CDR3 sequences, roughly 36% seen once. The chain joins TRBV19 to TRBJ2-1, with TRBD2 matching 7 bases. Sequenced: PBMCs. The TCR originated in a human donor in good health (CMV status not recorded). Some clones in this sample may be carry-over from other donors' samples. The CDR3 region is CASSISAGAANEQFF. The CDR3 nucleotides read TGTGCCAGTAGTATCTCCGCGGGAGCCGCTAATGAGCAGTTCTTC.